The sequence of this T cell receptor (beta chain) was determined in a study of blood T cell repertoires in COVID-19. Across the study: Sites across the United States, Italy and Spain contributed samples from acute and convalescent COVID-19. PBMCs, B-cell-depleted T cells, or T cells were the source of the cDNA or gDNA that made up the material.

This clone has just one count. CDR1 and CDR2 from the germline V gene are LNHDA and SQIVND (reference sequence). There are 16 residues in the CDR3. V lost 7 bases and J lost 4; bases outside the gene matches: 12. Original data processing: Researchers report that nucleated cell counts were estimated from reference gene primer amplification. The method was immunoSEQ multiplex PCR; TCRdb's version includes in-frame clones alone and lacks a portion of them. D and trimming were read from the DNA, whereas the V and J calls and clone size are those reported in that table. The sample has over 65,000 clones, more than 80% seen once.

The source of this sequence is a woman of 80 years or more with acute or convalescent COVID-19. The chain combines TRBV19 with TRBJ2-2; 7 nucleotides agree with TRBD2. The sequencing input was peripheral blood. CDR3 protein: CASTDYSGPVTGELFF. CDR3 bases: TGTGCCAGTACCGACTATAGCGGGCCCGTCACCGGGGAGCTGTTTTTT.